This T cell receptor (beta chain) is drawn from a study of naive and memory T cell subsets. General study results and limits: Especially in CD8 cells, naive repertoires contained a few larger clonotypes, possibly CD45RA-re-expressing memory cells. Over 90% of naive TCR sequences appeared only once after error correction, unlike memory subsets.

The beta constant-region primer was an equimolar mix of two oligonucleotides covering TRBC1 and TRBC2. The ligated cDNA underwent four PCR rounds using SP2 and nested alpha and beta constant-region primers. TCRdb used MiXCR to reprocess the UMI-ligation and nested PCR reads, holding one entry per CDR3 protein. Here the sample spans 80,000 or so distinct CDR3 sequences, about 10% being singletons. The CDR3 is made up of 14 amino acids. V gave up 6 bases and J gave up 2 bases; unmatched junction bases: 8. Germline lookup yields CDR1 SQVTM and CDR2 ANQGSEA. This clonotype has ten or more counts. What it binds is not known.

The V and J genes are TRBV29-1 and TRBJ2-3; 7 nucleotides match TRBD1. The sequenced sample consisted of naive CD8+ T cells from blood. The sequence derives from a human donor in good health. This CDR3 reads CSVGDRASTDTQYF. The CDR3 DNA is TGCAGCGTGGGAGACAGGGCGTCCACAGATACGCAGTATTTT.